These T cell receptor beta chains were read from a single sample in a study of blood T cell repertoires in COVID-19. Data came from immunoSEQ multiplex PCR; TCRdb stores just in-frame clones and leaves some out. The profile shows 62,000 or so clones, approximately 85% of them singletons. Source material: peripheral blood. These receptors were taken from a human donor in a cohort sampled during active COVID-19. The CDR3 runs from the conserved cysteine through the conserved F or W. A D gene is named only where the DNA matches it firmly. The size entry is marked missing in some rows and otherwise reads once, few, many or a size class.

clone size	CDR3 length	D gene	V gene	J gene	CDR3 protein	CDR3 DNA
NA	14	NA	TRBV5-1	TRBJ2-1	CASSRSGEGNEQFF	TGCGCCAGCAGTAGGTCGGGAGAGGGCAATGAGCAGTTCTTC
few	15	TRBD1	TRBV28	TRBJ1-1	CASSPRRQGAPEAFF	TGTGCCAGCAGTCCTCGCCGACAGGGGGCCCCTGAAGCTTTCTTT
NA	13	NA	TRBV10-3	TRBJ2-7	CAIRLGASYEQYF	TGTGCCATCAGATTGGGGGCGTCCTACGAGCAGTACTTC
NA	11	NA	TRBV6-5	TRBJ2-7	CASSYLAEQYF	TGTGCCAGCAGTTACTTGGCCGAGCAGTACTTC
NA	14	NA	TRBV7-2	TRBJ1-2	CASSIARSLYGYTF	TGTGCCAGCAGTATTGCACGGAGCCTCTATGGCTACACCTTC
NA	16	TRBD1	TRBV5-1	TRBJ1-4	CASSPGTGRRGEKLFF	TGCGCCAGCAGCCCCGGGACAGGGAGGAGAGGTGAAAAACTGTTTTTT
NA	18	TRBD2	TRBV19	TRBJ2-2	CASSRRGLADSNTGELFF	TGTGCCAGTAGTAGACGGGGACTAGCGGATTCGAACACCGGGGAGCTGTTTTTT
NA	18	NA	TRBV19	TRBJ1-5	CASSIWGREGFRNQPQHF	TGTGCCAGTAGTATATGGGGCAGGGAAGGATTTCGCAATCAGCCCCAGCATTTT
NA	14	TRBD2	TRBV2	TRBJ2-1	CARQGLAGVSEQFF	TGTGCCAGGCAAGGGCTAGCGGGAGTCTCTGAGCAGTTCTTC
few	17	TRBD2	TRBV6-2/TRBV6-3	TRBJ2-1	CASSYSGASGIYNEQFF	TGTGCCAGCAGTTACTCGGGTGCTAGCGGGATATACAATGAGCAGTTCTTC
NA	13	TRBD1	TRBV30	TRBJ2-5	CACQQGVEETQYF	TGTGCCTGCCAACAGGGGGTTGAAGAGACCCAGTACTTC
NA	14	NA	TRBV10-3	TRBJ1-2	CAISSSGNTYGYTF	NA
NA	15	NA	TRBV5-4	TRBJ2-3	CASSLNSDSTDTQYF	TGTGCCAGCAGCTTGAATAGCGATAGCACAGATACGCAGTATTTT
NA	13	NA	TRBV6-5	TRBJ1-1	CASNLRGNTEAFF	TGTGCCAGCAACCTCAGAGGGAACACTGAAGCTTTCTTT
NA	15	NA	TRBV5-1	TRBJ1-1	CASSLAWTGNTEAFF	TGCGCCAGCAGCTTGGCTTGGACTGGGAACACTGAAGCTTTCTTT
NA	14	NA	TRBV28	TRBJ2-7	CASSLPGERNEQYF	TGTGCCAGCAGTTTACCCGGGGAAAGGAACGAGCAGTACTTC
NA	15	TRBD1	TRBV15	TRBJ1-4	CATSRDQGASEKLFF	TGTGCCACCAGCAGAGACCAGGGGGCCAGTGAAAAACTGTTTTTT
NA	16	TRBD2	TRBV20-1	TRBJ2-5	CSASPYPLAGAETQYF	TGCAGTGCTAGTCCCTATCCACTAGCGGGAGCCGAGACCCAGTACTTC
NA	19	TRBD2	TRBV7-8	TRBJ2-1	CASSLGLAGVMSPYNEQFF	TGTGCCAGCAGCCTCGGACTAGCGGGGGTCATGTCTCCATACAATGAGCAGTTCTTC
once	16	TRBD1	TRBV27	TRBJ2-7	CASSLYRGTNVAEQYF	TGTGCCAGCAGCCTATACAGGGGCACCAATGTCGCCGAGCAGTACTTC
NA	12	NA	TRBV3-1/TRBV3-2	TRBJ2-1	CASSRNRDEQFF	TGTGCCAGCAGCCGAAACAGGGACGAGCAGTTCTTC
NA	15	NA	TRBV19	TRBJ1-2	CASSHPGQSFYGYTF	TGTGCCAGTAGTCACCCGGGACAAAGCTTCTATGGCTACACCTTC
NA	13	NA	TRBV3-1/TRBV3-2	TRBJ2-7	CASSLAQEYEQYF	TGTGCCAGCAGCTTAGCACAGGAGTACGAGCAGTACTTC
NA	14	TRBD2	TRBV5-5	TRBJ2-3	CASSLTSGADTQYF	TGTGCCAGCAGCTTGACTAGCGGGGCAGATACGCAGTATTTT
NA	14	NA	TRBV18	TRBJ1-5	CASSRAPGDQPQHF	TGTGCCAGCTCACGAGCTCCGGGAGATCAGCCCCAGCATTTT
NA	17	TRBD2	TRBV4-1	TRBJ2-3	CASSPSGTSGSTDTQYF	TGCGCCAGCAGCCCCTCTGGGACTAGCGGGAGCACAGATACGCAGTATTTT